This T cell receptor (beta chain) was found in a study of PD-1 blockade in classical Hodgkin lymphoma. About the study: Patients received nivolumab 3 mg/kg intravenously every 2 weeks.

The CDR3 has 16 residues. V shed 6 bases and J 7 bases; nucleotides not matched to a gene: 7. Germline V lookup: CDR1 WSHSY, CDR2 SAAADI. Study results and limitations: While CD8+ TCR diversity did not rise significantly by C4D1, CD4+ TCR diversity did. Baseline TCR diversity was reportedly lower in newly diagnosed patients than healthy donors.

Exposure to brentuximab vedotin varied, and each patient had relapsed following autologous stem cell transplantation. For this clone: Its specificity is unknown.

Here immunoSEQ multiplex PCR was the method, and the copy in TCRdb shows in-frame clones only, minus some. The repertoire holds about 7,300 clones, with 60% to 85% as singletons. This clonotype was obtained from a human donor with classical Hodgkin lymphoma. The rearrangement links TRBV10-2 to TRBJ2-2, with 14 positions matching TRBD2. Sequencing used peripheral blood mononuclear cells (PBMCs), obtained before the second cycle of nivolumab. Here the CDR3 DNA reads TGCGCCAGCAGCTCCGGGACTAGCGGGAGTCACGGGGAGCTGTTTTTT. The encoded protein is CASSSGTSGSHGELFF.